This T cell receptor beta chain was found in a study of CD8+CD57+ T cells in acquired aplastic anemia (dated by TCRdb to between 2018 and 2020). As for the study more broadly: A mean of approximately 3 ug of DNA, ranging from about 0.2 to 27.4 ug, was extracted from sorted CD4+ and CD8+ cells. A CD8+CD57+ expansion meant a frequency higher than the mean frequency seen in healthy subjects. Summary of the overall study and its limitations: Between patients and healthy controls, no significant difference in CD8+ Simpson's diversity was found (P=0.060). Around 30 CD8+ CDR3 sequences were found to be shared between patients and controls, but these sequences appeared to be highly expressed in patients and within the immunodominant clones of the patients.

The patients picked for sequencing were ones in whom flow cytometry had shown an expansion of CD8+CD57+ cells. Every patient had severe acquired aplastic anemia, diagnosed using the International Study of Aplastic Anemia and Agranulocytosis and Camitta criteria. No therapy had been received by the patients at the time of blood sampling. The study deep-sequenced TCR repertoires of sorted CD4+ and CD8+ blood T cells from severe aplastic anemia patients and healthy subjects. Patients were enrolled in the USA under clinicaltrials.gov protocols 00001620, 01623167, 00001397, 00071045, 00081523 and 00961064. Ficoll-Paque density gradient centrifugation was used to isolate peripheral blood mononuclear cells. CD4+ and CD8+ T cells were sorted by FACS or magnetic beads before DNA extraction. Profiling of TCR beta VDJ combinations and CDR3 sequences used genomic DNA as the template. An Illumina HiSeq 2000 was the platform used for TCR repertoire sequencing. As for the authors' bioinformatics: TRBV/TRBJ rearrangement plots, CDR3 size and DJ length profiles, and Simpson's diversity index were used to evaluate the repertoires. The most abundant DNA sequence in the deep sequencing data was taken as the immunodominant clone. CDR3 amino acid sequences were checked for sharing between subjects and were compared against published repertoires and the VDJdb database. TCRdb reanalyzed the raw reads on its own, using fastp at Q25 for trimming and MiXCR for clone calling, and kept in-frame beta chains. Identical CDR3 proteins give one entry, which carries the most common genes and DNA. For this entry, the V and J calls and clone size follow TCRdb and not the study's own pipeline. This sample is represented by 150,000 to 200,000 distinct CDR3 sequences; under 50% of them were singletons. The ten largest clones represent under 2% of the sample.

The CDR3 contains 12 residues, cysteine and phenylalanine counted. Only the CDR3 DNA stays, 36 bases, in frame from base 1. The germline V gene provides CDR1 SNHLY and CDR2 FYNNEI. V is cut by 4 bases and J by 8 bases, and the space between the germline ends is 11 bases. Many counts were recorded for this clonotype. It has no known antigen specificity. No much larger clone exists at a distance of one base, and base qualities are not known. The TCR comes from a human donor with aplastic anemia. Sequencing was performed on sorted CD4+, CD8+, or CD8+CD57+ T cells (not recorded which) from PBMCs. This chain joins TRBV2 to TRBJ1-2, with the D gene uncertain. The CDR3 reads CASSADLGGYTF. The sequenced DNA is TGTGCCAGCAGTGCGGACCTCGGGGGCTACACCTTC.